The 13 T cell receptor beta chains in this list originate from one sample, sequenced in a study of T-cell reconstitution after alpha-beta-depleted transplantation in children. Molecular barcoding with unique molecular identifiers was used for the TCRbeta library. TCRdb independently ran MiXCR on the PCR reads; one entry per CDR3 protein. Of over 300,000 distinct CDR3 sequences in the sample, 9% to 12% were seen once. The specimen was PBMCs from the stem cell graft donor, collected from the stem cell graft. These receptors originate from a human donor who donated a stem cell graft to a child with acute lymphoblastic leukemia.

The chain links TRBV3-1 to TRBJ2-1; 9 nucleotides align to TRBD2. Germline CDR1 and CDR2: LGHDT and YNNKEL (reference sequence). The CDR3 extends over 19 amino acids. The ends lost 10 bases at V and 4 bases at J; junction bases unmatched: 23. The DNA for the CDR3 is TGTGCCATCTGTTTTGTAGCGGGAGCCCCCCCCTTCTTTTACAATGAGCAGTTCTTC. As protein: CAICFVAGAPPFFYNEQFF.

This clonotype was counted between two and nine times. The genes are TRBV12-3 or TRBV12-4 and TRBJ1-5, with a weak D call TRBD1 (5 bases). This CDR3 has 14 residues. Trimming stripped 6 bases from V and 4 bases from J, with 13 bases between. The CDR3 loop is CASSLQGTNQPQHF. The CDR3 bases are TGTGCCAGCAGCCTCCAGGGAACGAATCAGCCCCAGCATTTT.

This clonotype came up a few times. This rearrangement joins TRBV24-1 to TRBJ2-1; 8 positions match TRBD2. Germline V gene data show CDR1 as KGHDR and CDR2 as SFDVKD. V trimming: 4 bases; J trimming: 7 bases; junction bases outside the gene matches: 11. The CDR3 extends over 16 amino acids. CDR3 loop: CATSELSGRGRNEQFF. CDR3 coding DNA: TGTGCCACCAGTGAACTCAGCGGGAGAGGTAGGAATGAGCAGTTCTTC.

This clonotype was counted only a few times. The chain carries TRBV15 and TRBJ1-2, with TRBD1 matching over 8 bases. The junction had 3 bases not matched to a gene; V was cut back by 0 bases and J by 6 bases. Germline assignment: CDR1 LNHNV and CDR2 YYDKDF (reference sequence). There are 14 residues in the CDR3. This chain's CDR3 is CATSRDGQGDGYTF. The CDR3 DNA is TGTGCCACCAGCAGAGATGGACAGGGTGATGGCTACACCTTC.

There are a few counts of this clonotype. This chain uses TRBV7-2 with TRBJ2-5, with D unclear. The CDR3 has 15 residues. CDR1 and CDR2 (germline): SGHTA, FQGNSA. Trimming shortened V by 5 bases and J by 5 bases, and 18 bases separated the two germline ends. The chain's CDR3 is CASSLYSFTQETQYF. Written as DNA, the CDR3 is TGTGCCAGCAGCCTATACTCGTTCACACAGGAGACCCAGTACTTC.

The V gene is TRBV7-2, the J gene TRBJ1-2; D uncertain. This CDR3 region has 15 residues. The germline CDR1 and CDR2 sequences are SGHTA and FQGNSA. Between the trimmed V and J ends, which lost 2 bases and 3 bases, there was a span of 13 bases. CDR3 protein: CASSLFRAWDYGYTF. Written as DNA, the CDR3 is TGTGCCAGCAGCTTATTCCGGGCATGGGACTATGGCTACACCTTC.

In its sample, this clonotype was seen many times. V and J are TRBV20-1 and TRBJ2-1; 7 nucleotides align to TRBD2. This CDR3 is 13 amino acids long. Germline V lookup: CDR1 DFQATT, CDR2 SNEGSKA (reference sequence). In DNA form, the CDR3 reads TGCAGAGCATGGCGCGGGAGAACCGATGAGCAGTTCTTC. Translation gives CRAWRGRTDEQFF.

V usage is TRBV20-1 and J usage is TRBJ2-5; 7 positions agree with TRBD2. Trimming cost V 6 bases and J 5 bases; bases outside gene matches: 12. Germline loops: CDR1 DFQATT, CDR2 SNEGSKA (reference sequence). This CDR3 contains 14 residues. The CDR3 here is CSAWASGPRETQYF. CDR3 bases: TGCAGTGCATGGGCTAGCGGTCCCCGGGAGACCCAGTACTTC.

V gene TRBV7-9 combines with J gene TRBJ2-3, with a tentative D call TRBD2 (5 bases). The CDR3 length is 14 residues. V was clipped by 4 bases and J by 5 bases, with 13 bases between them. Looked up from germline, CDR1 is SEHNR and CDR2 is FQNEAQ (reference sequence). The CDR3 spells CASSSRLSGDTQYF. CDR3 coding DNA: TGTGCCAGCAGCTCCCGACTCAGCGGAGATACGCAGTATTTT.

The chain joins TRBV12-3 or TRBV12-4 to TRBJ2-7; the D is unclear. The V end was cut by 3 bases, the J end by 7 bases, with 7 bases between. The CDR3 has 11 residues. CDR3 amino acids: CASSFEAEQYF. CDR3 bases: TGTGCCAGCAGTTTCGAAGCAGAGCAGTACTTC.

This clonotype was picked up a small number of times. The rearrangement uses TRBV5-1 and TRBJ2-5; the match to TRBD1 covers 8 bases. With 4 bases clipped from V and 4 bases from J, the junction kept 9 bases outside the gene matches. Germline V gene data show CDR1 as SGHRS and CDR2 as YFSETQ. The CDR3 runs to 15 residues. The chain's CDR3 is CASSTGQGEGETQYF. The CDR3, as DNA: TGCGCCAGCAGCACAGGACAGGGAGAGGGAGAGACCCAGTACTTC.

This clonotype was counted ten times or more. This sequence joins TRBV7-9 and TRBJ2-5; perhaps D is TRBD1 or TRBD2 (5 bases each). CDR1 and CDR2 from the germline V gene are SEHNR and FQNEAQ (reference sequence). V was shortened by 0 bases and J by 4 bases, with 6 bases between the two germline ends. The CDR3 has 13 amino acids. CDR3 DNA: TGTGCCAGCAGCTTAGCAGGGACAGAGACCCAGTACTTC. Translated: CASSLAGTETQYF.

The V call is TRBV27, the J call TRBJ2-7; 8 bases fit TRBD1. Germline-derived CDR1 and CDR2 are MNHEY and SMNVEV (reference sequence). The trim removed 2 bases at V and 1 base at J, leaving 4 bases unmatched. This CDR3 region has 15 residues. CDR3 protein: CASSLDRGPSYEQYF. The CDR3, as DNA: TGTGCCAGCAGTTTAGACAGGGGCCCGTCCTACGAGCAGTACTTC.